This is a list of T cell receptor beta chains from one sample in a study of radiotherapy plus CTLA-4 blockade in lung cancer. Assay used: immunoSEQ multiplex PCR; TCRdb lists only in-frame clones, some missing. Among 130,000 or so clones, around 90% were seen once, and the ten largest hold approximately 7%. The starting material was peripheral blood, obtained from a patient treated with radiotherapy plus ipilimumab. The origin of the receptors is a human donor with non-small cell lung cancer that progressed on radiotherapy plus ipilimumab. CDR3s include the opening cysteine and the closing phenylalanine or tryptophan. D genes are given only for firm matches. Only some rows state a clone size, as once, few, many or a class for expanded clones.

clone size	V gene	J gene	D gene	CDR3 protein	CDR3 DNA
NA	TRBV5-4	TRBJ1-5	NA	CASSLEGSNQPQHF	TGTGCCAGCAGCTTGGAAGGCAGCAATCAGCCCCAGCATTTT
NA	TRBV30	TRBJ1-5	NA	CAWSPPGRSNQPQHF	TGTGCCTGGAGTCCTCCGGGACGAAGCAATCAGCCCCAGCATTTT
NA	TRBV11-1	TRBJ1-2	NA	CASIRWGARYGYTF	TGTGCCAGCATCAGGTGGGGGGCGAGGTATGGCTACACCTTC
NA	TRBV20-1	TRBJ2-1	NA	CSAVYTWEQFF	TGCAGTGCGGTGTATACATGGGAGCAGTTCTTC
NA	TRBV11-3	TRBJ2-7	NA	CASSSGGLYEQYF	TGTGCCAGCAGCTCGGGCGGGCTCTACGAGCAGTACTTC
NA	TRBV6-5	TRBJ2-2	NA	CASSKPGRNTGELFF	TGTGCCAGCAGTAAACCGGGACGGAACACCGGGGAGCTGTTTTTT
once	TRBV19	TRBJ1-1	NA	CASSIIGRDGAAFF	TGTGCCAGTAGTATTATAGGAAGGGACGGGGCGGCTTTCTTT
NA	TRBV2	TRBJ2-1	TRBD2	CASTPGLAGGEQFF	TGTGCCAGCACCCCGGGACTAGCGGGGGGAGAGCAGTTCTTC
NA	TRBV4-1	TRBJ2-2	TRBD2	CASSQEAAGGGTGELFF	TGCGCCAGCAGCCAAGAAGCAGCGGGAGGCGGCACCGGGGAGCTGTTTTTT
NA	TRBV19	TRBJ1-2	NA	CASSDRGAYGYTF	TGTGCCAGTAGTGACCGGGGAGCCTATGGCTACACCTTC
NA	TRBV4-1	TRBJ2-5	TRBD2	CASSQDELAGLETQYF	TGCGCCAGCAGCCAAGATGAACTAGCGGGACTCGAGACCCAGTACTTC
once	TRBV14	TRBJ2-2	TRBD2	CASSHPPGTSGGGELFF	TGTGCCAGCAGCCACCCCCCTGGGACTAGCGGAGGGGGGGAGCTGTTTTTT
NA	TRBV29-1	TRBJ2-1	NA	CSVLPPHGPISRNEQFF	TGCAGCGTTCTTCCCCCCCACGGCCCGATTTCAAGGAATGAGCAGTTCTTC
NA	TRBV29-1	TRBJ2-7	NA	CSVGQVTYEQYF	TGCAGCGTTGGGCAAGTGACCTACGAGCAGTACTTC
NA	TRBV4-1	TRBJ2-7	NA	CASSPGGLNPYEQYF	TGCGCCAGTAGCCCAGGTGGACTGAACCCTTACGAGCAGTACTTC
NA	TRBV21-1	TRBJ2-7	NA	CASSPPRTGPPEQYF	TGTGCCAGCAGCCCCCCTAGAACAGGGCCCCCTGAGCAGTACTTC
NA	TRBV19	TRBJ2-2	TRBD1	CASRPTGSVGELFF	TGTGCCAGTAGGCCGACAGGGTCAGTCGGGGAGCTGTTTTTT
NA	TRBV25-1	TRBJ2-7	NA	CASSDEVMSSYEQYF	TGTGCCAGCAGTGACGAGGTTATGAGCTCCTACGAGCAGTACTTC
NA	TRBV5-1	TRBJ2-2	NA	CASSLGRSTGELFF	TGCGCCAGCAGCTTGGGACGGTCCACCGGGGAGCTGTTTTTT
NA	TRBV6-1	TRBJ2-5	NA	CASSESVGGGGETQYF	TGTGCCAGCAGTGAGTCTGTAGGCGGAGGTGGAGAGACCCAGTACTTC
NA	TRBV6-5	TRBJ1-1	TRBD1	CASRQGWNTEAFF	TGTGCCAGCAGACAGGGGTGGAACACTGAAGCTTTCTTT
NA	TRBV6-1	TRBJ2-7	NA	CASGRTTYEQYF	TGTGCCAGCGGGCGCACCACCTACGAGCAGTACTTC